This TCR beta chain was captured in a study of blood T cell repertoires in COVID-19. Overall study context: T cells, B-cell-depleted T cells, or PBMCs supplied cDNA or gDNA.

Seattle patient enrollment occurred during active infection, with longitudinal follow-up thereafter. There are 17 residues in the CDR3. CDR1 is SEHNR, CDR2 FQNEAQ, per germline (reference sequence). Trimming left V 2 bases short and J 1 base short, with 18 bases between. Per the study methods: Counts of nucleated cells, estimated from reference gene primer amplification, were obtained. Sequencing used immunoSEQ multiplex PCR; TCRdb keeps in-frame clones, though not all of them. V and J calls and clone size come straight from that table; D and trimming were deduced from the DNA. The repertoire holds more than 300,000 clones, 85% to 90% seen once, with about 7.3% in the top ten.

The sequencing input was peripheral blood. The chain uses TRBV7-9 and TRBJ2-7; possible D gene TRBD2, 6 bases. This TCR derives from a woman aged 70-85 years with COVID-19, enrolled during active disease. DNA of the CDR3: TGTGCCAGCAGCTTACCCTGGGAAGGTAGCGGATCCTACGAGCAGTACTTC. Its protein product is CASSLPWEGSGSYEQYF.